The T cell receptor beta chain described here comes from a study of identifying expanded T cells in peripheral blood. Study-wide results and caveats: Technical replicates showed around 1.1 changed clones; about 2 weeks about 16.4; four weeks 19.

After removal of 2 bases from V and 3 bases from J, the junction contained 14 bases not matched to a gene. CDR1 and CDR2 from the germline V gene are WSHSY and SAAADI. This CDR3 is 18 amino acids long. As concerns this clone: Its antigen is not known.

The repertoire was sequenced with immunoSEQ multiplex PCR; TCRdb's copy has only in-frame clones and lacks some. Of approximately 120,000 clones detected, around four fifths appear once; the ten largest clones hold 2.5% to 4%. This receptor was identified in a person aged 18 to 75 in good health. Sequencing was carried out using blood. J is TRBJ1-1 and V is TRBV10-2; 8 bases map to TRBD1. The CDR3 coding sequence is TGCGCCAGCAGTGAGGCAGGGGGCGTCCCCGTGGCCTACACTGAAGCTTTCTTT. Its translation is CASSEAGGVPVAYTEAFF.